This record concerns one T cell receptor (beta chain) sequence. Its antigen is still unknown. Amplification of TCR alpha and beta CDR3 regions from RNA used iRepertoire nested multiplex PCR. One-step reverse transcription and amplification started from roughly 100-400 ng of tissue mRNA or PBMC total RNA. TCRdb called the multiplex PCR reads again in MiXCR, with one record for every CDR3 protein. The sample has about 180,000 distinct CDR3 sequences, about 47% seen once; the top ten hold roughly 5.4%. This sample stems from a study of glioma-infiltrating T cells. This CDR3 comprises 15 residues. The germline V gene encodes CDR1 LNHDA and CDR2 SQIVND (reference sequence). V was trimmed by 5 bases and J by 0 bases, leaving 14 bases between them. Regarding the study as a whole: Above-expected tissue-blood divergence occurred in all gliomas, most in low-grade ones. CDR3 overlap between tissue and blood was very small.

The chain couples TRBV19 to TRBJ2-7; D is possibly TRBD2 (6 bases). Sequences were obtained from glioma tissue, nonneoplastic brain tissue, or PBMCs (not recorded which). The clonotype originates from a human donor with low-grade glioma or glioblastoma, undergoing nonglioma brain surgery, or in good health (not recorded which). The CDR3 bases are TGTGCCAGTAGTCCTTTAGCGGCGAGCTCCTACGAGCAGTACTTC. Amino acid sequence: CASSPLAASSYEQYF.